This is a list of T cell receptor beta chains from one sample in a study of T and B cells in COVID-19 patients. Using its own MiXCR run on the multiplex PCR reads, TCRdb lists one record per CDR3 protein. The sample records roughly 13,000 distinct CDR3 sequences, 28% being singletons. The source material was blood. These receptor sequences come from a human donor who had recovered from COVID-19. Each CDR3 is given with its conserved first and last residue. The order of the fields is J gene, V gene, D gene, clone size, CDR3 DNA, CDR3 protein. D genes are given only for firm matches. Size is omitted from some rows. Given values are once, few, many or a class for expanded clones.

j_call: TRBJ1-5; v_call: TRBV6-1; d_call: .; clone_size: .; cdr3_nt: TGTGCCAGCAGAGAGGGGTGGCAGCCCCAGCATTTT; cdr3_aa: CASREGWQPQHF
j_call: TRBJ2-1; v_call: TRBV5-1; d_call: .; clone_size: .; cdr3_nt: TGCGCCAGCAGCTTATATCAAGGGGTGGGCGTCAATGAGCAGTTCTTC; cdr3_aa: CASSLYQGVGVNEQFF
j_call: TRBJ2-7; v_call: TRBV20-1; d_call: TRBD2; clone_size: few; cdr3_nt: TGCAGTGCTAGTACCGGGACTAGGCTTTACGAGCAGTACTTC; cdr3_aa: CSASTGTRLYEQYF
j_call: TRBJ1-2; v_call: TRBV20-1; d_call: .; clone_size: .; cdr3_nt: TGCAGTGCCCTTGCCCCGGACCGAGCTAACTATGGCTACACCTTC; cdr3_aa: CSALAPDRANYGYTF
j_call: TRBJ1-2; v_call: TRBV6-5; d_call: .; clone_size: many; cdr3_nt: TGTGCCAGCAGTTACTCAAGGGGCGCGGGCTACACCTTC; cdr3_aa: CASSYSRGAGYTF
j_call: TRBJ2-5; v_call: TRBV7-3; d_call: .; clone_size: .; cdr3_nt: TGTGCCAGCAGCTCGCGACAAAGAGACCAGTACTTC; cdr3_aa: CASSSRQRDQYF
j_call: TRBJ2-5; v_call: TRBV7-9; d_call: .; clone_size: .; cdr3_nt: TGTGCCAGCAGCCAAGAGACCCAGTACTTC; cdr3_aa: CASSQETQYF
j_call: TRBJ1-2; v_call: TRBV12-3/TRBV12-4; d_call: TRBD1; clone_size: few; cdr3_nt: TGTGCCAGCAGTCGAAAGGGGGGACGGGGGACAGCTAACTATGGCTACACCTTC; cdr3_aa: CASSRKGGRGTANYGYTF
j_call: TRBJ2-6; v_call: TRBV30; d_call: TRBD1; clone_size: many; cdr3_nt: TGTGCCACCCAGGGGGCTGGGGCCAACGTCCTGACTTTC; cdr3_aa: CATQGAGANVLTF
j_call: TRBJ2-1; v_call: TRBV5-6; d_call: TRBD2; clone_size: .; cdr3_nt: TGTGCCAGCAGCTTGGTTGGGCTAGCGGGAGGACCTGAGCAGTTCTTC; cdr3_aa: CASSLVGLAGGPEQFF
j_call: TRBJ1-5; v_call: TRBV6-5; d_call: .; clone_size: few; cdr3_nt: TGTGCCAGCAGTTACGTGGGCCTCAATCAGCCCCAGCATTTT; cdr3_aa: CASSYVGLNQPQHF
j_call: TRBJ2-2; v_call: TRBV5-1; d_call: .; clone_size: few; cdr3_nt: TGCGCCAGCAGCTTGGCTCCGGCCCCTGAGACCGGGGAGCTGTTTTTT; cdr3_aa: CASSLAPAPETGELFF
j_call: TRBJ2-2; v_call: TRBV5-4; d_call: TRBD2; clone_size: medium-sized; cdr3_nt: TGTGCCAGCAGCTTGGAAGCGGGACCGAACACCGGGGAGCTGTTTTTT; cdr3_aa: CASSLEAGPNTGELFF
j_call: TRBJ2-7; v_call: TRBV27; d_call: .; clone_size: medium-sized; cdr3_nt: TGTGCCAGCAGTTCCGCTGGGATCTACGAGCAGTACTTC; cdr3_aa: CASSSAGIYEQYF
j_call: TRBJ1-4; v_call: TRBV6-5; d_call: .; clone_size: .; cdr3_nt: TGTGCCAGCAGTCGTCCTTTTGGGGGTAGTAATGAAAAACTGTTTTTT; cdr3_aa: CASSRPFGGSNEKLFF
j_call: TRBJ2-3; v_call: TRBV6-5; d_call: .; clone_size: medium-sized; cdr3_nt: TGTGCCAGCAGTTACGTGCCTTTGGAGGATACGCAGTATTTT; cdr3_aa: CASSYVPLEDTQYF
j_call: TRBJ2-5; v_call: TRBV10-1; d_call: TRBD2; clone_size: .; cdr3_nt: TGCGCCAGCAGTGAGTCCGGGGGGGGCCATCAAGAGACCCAGTACTTC; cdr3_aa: CASSESGGGHQETQYF
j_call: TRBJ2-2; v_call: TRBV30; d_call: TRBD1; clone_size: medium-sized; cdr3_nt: TGTGCCTGGGTCCAGGTGACAGGGGCCGGGGAGCTGTTTTTT; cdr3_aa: CAWVQVTGAGELFF
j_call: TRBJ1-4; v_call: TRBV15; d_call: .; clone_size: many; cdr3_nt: TGTGCCACCAGCAGGGATCGTGGGGAAAAACTGTTTTTT; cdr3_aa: CATSRDRGEKLFF
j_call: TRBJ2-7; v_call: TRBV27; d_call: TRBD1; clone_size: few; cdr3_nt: TGTGCCAGCAGTTTATACGGGACAGGGGTAAACTACGAGCAGTACTTC; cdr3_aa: CASSLYGTGVNYEQYF
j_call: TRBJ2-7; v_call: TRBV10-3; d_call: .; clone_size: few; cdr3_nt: TGTGCCATCAGTGCGGGCTACGAGCAGTACTTC; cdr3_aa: CAISAGYEQYF
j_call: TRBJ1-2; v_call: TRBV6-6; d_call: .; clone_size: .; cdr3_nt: TGTGCCAGCAGTGAGACTGTCCATAGGGATGACGGCTACACCTTC; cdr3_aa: CASSETVHRDDGYTF
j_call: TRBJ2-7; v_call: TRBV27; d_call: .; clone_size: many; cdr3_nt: TGTGCCAGCAGTTTAGGCGGGGGCATCGACGAGCAGTACTTC; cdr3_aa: CASSLGGGIDEQYF